This TCR beta chain was found in a study of radiotherapy plus CTLA-4 blockade in lung cancer (dated by TCRdb to the late 2010s). Context from the whole study: Objective responses occurred in roughly a sixth of enrolled patients, and 30% to 35% achieved disease control.

The CDR3 has 15 amino acids, counting the end cysteine and phenylalanine. Just CDR3 DNA is preserved here, 45 bases in frame from base 1. CDR1 and CDR2, per the germline V gene, are SGHTA and FQGNSA. V trim: 5 bases; J trim: 8 bases; unmatched bases: 8. Libraries came from the immunoSEQ multiplex PCR assay. Drawn from immuneACCESS, this table holds only the in-frame rearrangements with V and J called that TCRdb kept. Clones are partly lost; checked studies trace under half to an unresolved V gene and leave the rest unexplained. The table for this sample lists 40,000 to 60,000 clones; 75% to 85% of them were counted only once. Of the sample, 2.5% to 3.5% falls within the top ten clones. The full study reports these points: After treatment with radiotherapy and ipilimumab, TCR clones that originated in tumors expanded in peripheral blood. The strongest predictors of response were reported to be early dynamic shifts in blood T cell clones along with a rise in serum interferon-beta following radiation.

Focal radiation therapy combined with CTLA-4 blockade (ipilimumab) was tested in patients with chemo-refractory metastatic non-small-cell lung cancer. As regards this clone: Its target antigen remains unknown. Qualities for individual bases were not recorded, and no much larger clone is one base off.

The material was peripheral blood, obtained from a patient treated with radiotherapy plus ipilimumab. The rearranged chain carries TRBV7-2 and TRBJ1-4; TRBD1 matches 10 bases in the middle. This sequence was found in a human donor with non-small cell lung cancer who had stable disease on radiotherapy plus ipilimumab. The CDR3 protein: CASSPDRGLEEKLFF. DNA sequence: TGTGCCAGCAGCCCCGACAGGGGGCTTGAGGAAAAACTGTTTTTT. The CDR3 plus the reference TRBV7-2 and TRBJ1-4 genes for the other parts give the full variable domain: GAGVSQSPSNKVTEKGKDVELRCDPISGHTALYWYRQSLGQGLEFLIYFQGNSAPDKSGLPSDRFSAERTGGSVSTLTIQRTQQEDSAVYLCASSPDRGLEEKLFFGSGTQLSVL.